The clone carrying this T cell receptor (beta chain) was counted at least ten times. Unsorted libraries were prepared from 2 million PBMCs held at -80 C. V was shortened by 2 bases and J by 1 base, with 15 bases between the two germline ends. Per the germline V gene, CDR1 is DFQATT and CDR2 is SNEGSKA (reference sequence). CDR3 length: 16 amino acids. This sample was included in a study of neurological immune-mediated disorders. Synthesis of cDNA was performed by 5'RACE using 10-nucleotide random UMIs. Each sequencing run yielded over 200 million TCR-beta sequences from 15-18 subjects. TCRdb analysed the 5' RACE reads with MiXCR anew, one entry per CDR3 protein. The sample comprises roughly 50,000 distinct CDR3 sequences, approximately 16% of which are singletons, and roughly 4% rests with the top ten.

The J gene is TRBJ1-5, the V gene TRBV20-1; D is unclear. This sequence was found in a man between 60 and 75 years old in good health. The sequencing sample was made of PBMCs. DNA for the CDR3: TGCAGTGCTAGAATACAGCAATCTGGAAGCAATCAGCCCCAGCATTTT. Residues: CSARIQQSGSNQPQHF.